The T cell receptor beta chain under discussion was sequenced for a study of chemoradiotherapy in HPV16-positive cancers. General study points: Candidate HPV-specific clones and E7-related TCR motifs grew in tumor during treatment.

This clone has only one observation. No antigen is known for it. Losses at the gene ends were 4 bases for V and 0 bases for J; bases not matched to a gene: 11. CDR1 is SGHDT and CDR2 is YYEEEE in the germline V gene. The length of the CDR3 is 18 residues. Generated by immunoSEQ multiplex PCR, the TCRdb table keeps only in-frame clones and is missing some. The repertoire consists of 20,000 to 25,000 clones, with around 86% occurring once and the leading ten covering 3.5% to 6%. The sequencing used blood, collected from a patient who underwent chemoradiotherapy. V is TRBV5-6 and J is TRBJ2-1, with 9 bases fitting TRBD2. The source of this sequence is a human donor with HPV-associated anogenital cancer. CDR3 bases: TGTGCCAGCAGCCACTCCCTCTTGACTAGCGGCTCCTACAATGAGCAGTTCTTC. The encoded protein is CASSHSLLTSGSYNEQFF. Based on the CDR3 plus reference TRBV5-6 and TRBJ2-1, the full variable domain is DAGVTQSPTHLIKTRGQQVTLRCSPKSGHDTVSWYQQALGQGPQFIFQYYEEEERQRGNFPDRFSGHQFPNYSSELNVNALLLGDSALYLCASSHSLLTSGSYNEQFFGPGTRLTVL.